This T cell receptor (beta chain) was captured in a study of shared clonotypes between healthy human individuals. Findings and caveats of the study: Rarefaction demonstrated incomplete sorted-subset sequencing despite large depth. Larger estimated richness was generally seen in naive subsets than in memory subsets. Sampling covered nothing but blood. Tissue TCR repertoires likely differ from those found in blood.

As for this clone: The antigen remains unidentified.

With 1 base clipped from V and 7 bases from J, the junction kept 8 bases outside the gene matches. Germline V gene data show CDR1 as LGHNA and CDR2 as YSLEER. This CDR3 spans 16 amino acids. Only CD45RO-negative cells positively selected for CCR7 counted as naive CD8 cells, so terminally differentiated effector memory CD45RA+ cells were excluded. Several immunoSEQ plates held equal portions of the genomic DNA taken from each subset. Assay: immunoSEQ multiplex PCR; the TCRdb copy retains only in-frame clones and omits some. The data hold some 2,000,000 clones, with approximately 95% observed a single time.

Input material: naive CD8+ T cells sorted from blood. The chain employs TRBV4-3 and TRBJ2-7; 12 nucleotides align to TRBD2. The receptor comes from a man between 18 and 29 years old in good health. This CDR3 reads CASSQGPSGRAGEQYF. The DNA for the CDR3 is TGCGCCAGCAGCCAAGGACCTAGCGGGAGGGCAGGGGAGCAGTACTTC.